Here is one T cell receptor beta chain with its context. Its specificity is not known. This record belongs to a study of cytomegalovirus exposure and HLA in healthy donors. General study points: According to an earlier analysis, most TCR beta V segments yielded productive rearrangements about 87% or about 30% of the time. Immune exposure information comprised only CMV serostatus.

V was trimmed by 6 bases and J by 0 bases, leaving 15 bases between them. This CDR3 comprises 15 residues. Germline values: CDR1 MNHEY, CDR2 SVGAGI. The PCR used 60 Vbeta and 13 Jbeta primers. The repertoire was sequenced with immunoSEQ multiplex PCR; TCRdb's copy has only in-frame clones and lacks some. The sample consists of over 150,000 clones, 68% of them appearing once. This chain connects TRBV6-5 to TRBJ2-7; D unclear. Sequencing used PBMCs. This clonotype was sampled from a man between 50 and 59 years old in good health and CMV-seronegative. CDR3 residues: CASSYGPESSYEQYF. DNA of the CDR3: TGTGCCAGCAGCTACGGGCCAGAGAGCTCCTACGAGCAGTACTTC.